This record concerns one T cell receptor beta chain sequence. It was during active infection that Seattle patients were enrolled and then longitudinally followed. Assay: immunoSEQ multiplex PCR; the TCRdb copy retains only in-frame clones and omits some. Of 300,000 to 400,000 clones listed, approximately 87% are singletons. This entry comes from a study of blood T cell repertoires in COVID-19. On the study more broadly: PBMCs, B-cell-depleted T cells, or T cells were the source of the cDNA or gDNA that made up the material.

Between the trimmed V and J ends, which lost 4 bases and 12 bases, there was a span of 13 bases. The CDR3 is 13 amino acids. Per germline, CDR1 LGHDT and CDR2 YNNKEL (reference sequence). This sequence was found in a woman aged 60-75 years with COVID-19, enrolled during active disease. The source material was peripheral blood. The rearrangement joins TRBV3-1 (or the pseudogene TRBV3-2) to TRBJ2-6; no clear D gene. Here the CDR3 DNA reads TGTGCCAGCAGCCCCCCCGCCAGTACCGTCCTGACTTTC. It specifies CASSPPASTVLTF.